Below, 10 T cell receptor beta chains from the same sample are listed, as sequenced in a study of blood T cell repertoires in COVID-19. The method was immunoSEQ multiplex PCR; TCRdb's version includes in-frame clones alone and lacks a portion of them. The data contain fewer than 25,000 clones, around nine tenths of them singletons. Sequenced: peripheral blood. The receptors shown here come from a human donor in a cohort sampled during active COVID-19.

The chain combines TRBV28 with TRBJ2-3; 7 nucleotides agree with TRBD2. The CDR3 has 15 residues. The V gene's germline CDR1 is MDHEN and CDR2 SYDVKM. Trimming cost V 5 bases and J 4 bases; bases outside gene matches: 9. CDR3 region: CASSPSRGVSDTQYF. The DNA for the CDR3 is TGTGCCAGCAGTCCCAGTCGGGGGGTATCAGATACGCAGTATTTT.

V and J are TRBV7-2 and TRBJ1-1; 7 bases agree with TRBD1. The V gene's germline CDR1 is SGHTA and CDR2 FQGNSA. The CDR3 loop spans 13 amino acids. V shed 2 bases and J 7 bases; nucleotides not matched to a gene: 4. The CDR3 loop is CASSLWTGVEAFF. The DNA of the CDR3 is TGTGCCAGCAGCTTATGGACAGGCGTTGAAGCTTTCTTT.

The rearrangement uses TRBV21-1 and TRBJ1-5. TRBV21-1 is marked as a pseudogene. This CDR3 is 10 amino acids long. The CDR3 DNA reads TGTGCCAGCAACCCGGGGCCCCAGCATTTT. As protein: CASNPGPQHF.

V is TRBV12-3 or TRBV12-4 and J is TRBJ1-1; 7 bases are a match to TRBD1. This CDR3 comprises 13 residues. Trimming took 6 bases from V and 6 from J; bases not matched to a gene: 7. CDR3 residues: CASRGQGGSEAFF. Written as DNA, the CDR3 is TGTGCCAGCAGGGGGCAGGGGGGCTCTGAAGCTTTCTTT.

This chain joins TRBV6-5 and TRBJ2-7; 9 bases align to TRBD1. The CDR3 consists of 14 residues. Germline V gene sequence: CDR1 MNHEY, CDR2 SVGAGI. V gave up 2 bases and J gave up 4 bases; unmatched junction bases: 3. The CDR3: CASSYDRGRYEQYF. For the CDR3, the DNA is TGTGCCAGCAGTTACGACAGGGGGAGGTACGAGCAGTACTTC.

The J gene is TRBJ2-2, the V gene TRBV4-1; D might be TRBD1 (5 bases). The V gene lost 7 bases and the J gene lost 0 bases, with 12 bases spanning the gap. Germline lookup yields CDR1 MGHRA and CDR2 YSYEKL. There are 15 residues in the CDR3. For the CDR3, the DNA is TGCGCCAGCACGGACATGGTTACGAACACCGGGGAGCTGTTTTTT. It codes for CASTDMVTNTGELFF.

The chain carries TRBV2 and TRBJ2-7; TRBD2 aligns across 7 bases. The CDR3 contains 14 residues. The V gene end was trimmed by 5 bases and the J gene end by 0 bases; junction bases not matched to a gene: 4. Germline V gene lookup returns CDR1 SNHLY and CDR2 FYNNEI. In nucleotides, the CDR3 is TGTGCCAGCAGTCCTAGCGGAGCCTCCTACGAGCAGTACTTC. Translation: CASSPSGASYEQYF.

The CDR3 region is CASSHANRGPNTEAFF. The CDR3 region has the DNA TGTGCCAGCAGTCACGCGAACAGGGGGCCGAACACTGAAGCTTTCTTT. The rearrangement joins TRBV6-2 or TRBV6-3 to TRBJ1-1; TRBD1 matches 9 bases. CDR3 length equals 16 residues. The V gene's germline CDR1 is MNHEY and CDR2 SVGEGT. V trimming: 5 bases; J trimming: 1 base; junction bases outside the gene matches: 8.

This clone has only one observation. The chain recombines TRBV2 with TRBJ2-2; no definite D call. Between the trimmed V and J ends, which lost 5 bases and 3 bases, there was a span of 4 bases. Germline V CDR1 and CDR2: SNHLY, FYNNEI. The CDR3 consists of 12 residues. The CDR3, as DNA: TGTGCCAGCAGTTCAGACACCGGGGAGCTGTTTTTT. This sequence encodes CASSSDTGELFF.

The V call is TRBV2, the J call TRBJ1-5; D not certain. Per germline, CDR1 SNHLY and CDR2 FYNNEI. The CDR3 length is 15 residues. V gave up 8 bases and J gave up 6 bases, with 20 bases separating them. The CDR3 nucleotides are TGTGCCAGCGCACCCCGGCAGGCCTTTGGTCAGCCCCAGCATTTT. Protein product: CASAPRQAFGQPQHF.